The 11 T cell receptor beta chains in this list originate from one sample, sequenced in a study of blood T cell repertoires in COVID-19. Sequencing was performed with immunoSEQ multiplex PCR; in TCRdb, only in-frame clones are kept and a portion is missing. Of tens of thousands of clones listed, around 80% are singletons. The sequenced sample consisted of peripheral blood. These TCRs come from a human donor in a cohort sampled during active COVID-19.

This clone was observed once. J is TRBJ2-5 and V is TRBV7-7; 9 bases match TRBD2. The CDR3 extends over 14 amino acids. CDR1 is SSHAT and CDR2 is FNYEAQ in the germline V gene (reference sequence). V trimming: 4 bases; J trimming: 1 base; junction bases outside the gene matches: 1. The CDR3 DNA follows: TGTGCCAGCAGCTGGCGGGGGGGCCAAGAGACCCAGTACTTC. This translates into CASSWRGGQETQYF.

The genes are TRBV6-6 and TRBJ1-5, with a tentative D call TRBD1 (6 bases). CDR1 MNHNY and CDR2 SVGAGI come from the germline V gene (reference sequence). The CDR3 has 14 amino acids. V lost 3 bases to trimming and J lost 7 bases, with 13 bases between them. The CDR3 region is CASSYSQGGQPQHF. As DNA, the CDR3 is TGTGCCAGCAGTTATTCACAGGGCGGGCAGCCCCAGCATTTT.

This clone has more than one count but fewer than ten. This chain joins TRBV5-1 and TRBJ2-1; 11 positions agree with TRBD2. There are 15 residues in the CDR3. Trimming cost V 2 bases and J 8 bases; bases outside gene matches: 6. CDR1 is SGHRS and CDR2 is YFSETQ in the germline V gene. The chain's CDR3 is CASSFTSGSIDEQFF. CDR3 DNA sequence: TGCGCCAGCAGCTTTACTAGCGGGAGTATCGATGAGCAGTTCTTC.

CDR3 amino acids: CASSIPDSPMRGQFF. CDR3 sequence (DNA): TGTGCCAGTAGTATACCGGACAGTCCGATGCGAGGTCAGTTCTTC. The V gene is TRBV19, the J gene TRBJ2-1; weak D call: TRBD1 (6 bases). V was shortened by 2 bases and J by 13 bases, with 21 bases between the two germline ends. The CDR3 sequence is 15 residues long. Germline-derived CDR1 and CDR2 are LNHDA and SQIVND (reference sequence).

The chain is built from TRBV28 and TRBJ2-7; 7 bases fit TRBD1. CDR3 size: 14 residues. Germline V gene data show CDR1 as MDHEN and CDR2 as SYDVKM. V lost 2 bases and J lost 5; bases outside the gene matches: 6. The CDR3 region is CASSLGQAKNEQYF. The CDR3 coding sequence is TGTGCCAGCAGTTTAGGACAGGCCAAAAACGAGCAGTACTTC.

The V call is TRBV28, the J call TRBJ1-2; tentatively, D is TRBD1 (6 bases). Germline-derived CDR1 and CDR2 are MDHEN and SYDVKM. V dropped 5 bases and J dropped 2 bases, with 15 bases sitting between them. The CDR3 is 15 amino acids. CDR3 nucleotide sequence: TGTGCCAGCAGTACCATTTACAGGGAAAACTATGGCTACACCTTC. This sequence encodes CASSTIYRENYGYTF.

This chain connects TRBV5-1 to TRBJ1-4; D might be TRBD1 (5 bases). The CDR3 consists of 16 residues. Germline CDR1 is SGHRS and CDR2 is YFSETQ. V dropped 0 bases and J dropped 8 bases, with 17 bases sitting between them. CDR3 coding DNA: TGCGCCAGCAGCTTGGCTTGGTCGGGGGAGTCAGAAAAACTGTTTTTT. Protein: CASSLAWSGESEKLFF.

The chain combines TRBV7-6 with TRBJ2-3, with unresolved D. This CDR3 has 13 residues. Per germline, CDR1 SGHVS and CDR2 FNYEAQ. The ends were cut back, 3 bases at V and 2 bases at J, with 6 bases in the middle. In DNA, the CDR3 is TGTGCCAGCAGCTTGGCCTTCACAGATACGCAGTATTTT. This sequence encodes CASSLAFTDTQYF.

V gene TRBV6-5 combines with J gene TRBJ1-5; TRBD1 matches 9 bases. The germline CDR1 and CDR2 sequences are MNHEY and SVGAGI. V dropped 6 bases and J dropped 4; count of bases not matched to a gene: 7. This CDR3 contains 15 residues. Here the CDR3 DNA reads TGTGCCAGCAGCCCCGGGACAGGGCGGAATCAGCCCCAGCATTTT. Amino acid sequence: CASSPGTGRNQPQHF.

The J gene is TRBJ2-3, the V gene TRBV5-4, with 9 bases that match TRBD2. J lost 0 bases, V lost 6 bases, and 8 bases had no gene match. The CDR3 has 16 residues. Germline CDR1 reads SGHNT; CDR2 reads YYREEE (reference sequence). This chain's CDR3 is CASTWGGGASTDTQYF. The CDR3 DNA reads TGTGCCAGCACCTGGGGCGGGGGGGCCAGCACAGATACGCAGTATTTT.

This sequence joins TRBV14 and TRBJ1-2; 9 positions match TRBD1. The CDR3 totals 16 residues. V dropped 2 bases and J dropped 3; count of bases not matched to a gene: 7. Germline-derived CDR1 and CDR2 are SGHDN and FVKESK. CDR3 residues: CASSQLLDRGDYGYTF. CDR3 coding DNA: TGTGCCAGCAGCCAACTACTGGACAGGGGCGACTATGGCTACACCTTC.